This entry describes one T cell receptor beta chain. Its matching antigen is unknown. The sample is drawn from a study of T-cell memory formation after mild COVID-19. Findings of the study overall: Cross-reactive memory seemingly joined, as some responding clones were found in pre-infection memory.

Germline V gene sequence: CDR1 MNHEY, CDR2 SMNVEV (reference sequence). The germline V and J ends were trimmed by 4 bases and 7 bases, with 10 bases remaining between them. The CDR3 is 12 amino acids. TCRdb re-derived calls from the 5' RACE reads in MiXCR, one entry per CDR3 protein. This table has approximately 240,000 distinct CDR3 sequences, about 17% appearing once. The sequence was obtained from a man between 18 and 29 years old who had mild COVID-19 (a few samples of this study predate the infection). Cell type and time point are not known. This chain uses TRBV27 with TRBJ2-5; D is uncertain. The specimen sequenced was PBMCs or a T cell subset sorted from them (not recorded which). The CDR3 DNA reads TGTGCCAGCAGTTCTCGATTCGGGACCCAGTACTTC. As protein: CASSSRFGTQYF.